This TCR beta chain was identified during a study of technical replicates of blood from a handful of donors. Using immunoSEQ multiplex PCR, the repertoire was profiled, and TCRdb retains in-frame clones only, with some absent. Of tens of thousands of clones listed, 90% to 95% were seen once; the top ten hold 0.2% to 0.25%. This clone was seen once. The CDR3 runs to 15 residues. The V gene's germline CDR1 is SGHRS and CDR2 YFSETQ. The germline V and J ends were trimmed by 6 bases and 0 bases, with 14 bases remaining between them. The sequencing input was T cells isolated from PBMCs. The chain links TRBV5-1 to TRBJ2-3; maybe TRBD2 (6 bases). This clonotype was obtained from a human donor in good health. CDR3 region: CASTLAGSSTDTQYF. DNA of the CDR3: TGCGCCAGCACCCTTGCGGGATCTAGCACAGATACGCAGTATTTT.